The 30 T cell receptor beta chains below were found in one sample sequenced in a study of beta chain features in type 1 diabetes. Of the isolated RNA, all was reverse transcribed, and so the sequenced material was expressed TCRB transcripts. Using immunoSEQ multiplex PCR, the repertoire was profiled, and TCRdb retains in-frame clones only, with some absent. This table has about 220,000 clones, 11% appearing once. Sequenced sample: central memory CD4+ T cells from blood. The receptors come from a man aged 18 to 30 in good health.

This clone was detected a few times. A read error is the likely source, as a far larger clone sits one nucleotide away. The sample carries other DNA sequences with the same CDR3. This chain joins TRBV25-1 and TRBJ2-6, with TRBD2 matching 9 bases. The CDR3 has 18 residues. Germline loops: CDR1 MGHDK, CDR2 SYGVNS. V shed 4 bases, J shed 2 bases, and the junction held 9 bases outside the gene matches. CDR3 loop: CASSGGAGGYAGANVLTF. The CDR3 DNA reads TGTGCCAGCAGTGGGGGAGCGGGAGGTTATGCTGGGGCCAACGTCCTGACTTTC.

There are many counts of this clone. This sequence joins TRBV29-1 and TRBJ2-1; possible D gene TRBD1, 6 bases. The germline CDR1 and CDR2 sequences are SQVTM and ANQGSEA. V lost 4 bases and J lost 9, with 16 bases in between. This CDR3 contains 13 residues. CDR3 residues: CSVGTGGGGEQFF. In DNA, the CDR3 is TGCAGCGTTGGAACTGGGGGCGGCGGTGAGCAGTTCTTC.

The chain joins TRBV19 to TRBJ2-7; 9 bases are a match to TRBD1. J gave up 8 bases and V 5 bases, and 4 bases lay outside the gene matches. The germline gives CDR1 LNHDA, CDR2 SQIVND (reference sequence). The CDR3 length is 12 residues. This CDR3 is CASSQGTGKQYF. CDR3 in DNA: TGTGCCAGTAGTCAGGGGACAGGGAAGCAGTACTTC.

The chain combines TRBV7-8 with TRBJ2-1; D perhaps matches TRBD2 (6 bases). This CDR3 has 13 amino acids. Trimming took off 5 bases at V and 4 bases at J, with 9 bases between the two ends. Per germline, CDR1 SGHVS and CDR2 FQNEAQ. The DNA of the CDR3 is TGTGCCAGCAGCCAAGGACTATACAATGAGCAGTTCTTC. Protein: CASSQGLYNEQFF. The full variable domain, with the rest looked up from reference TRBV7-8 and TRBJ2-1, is GAGVSQSPRYKVAKRGQDVALRCDPISGHVSLFWYQQALGQGPEFLTYFQNEAQLDKSGLPSDRFFAERPEGSVSTLKIQRTQQEDSAVYLCASSQGLYNEQFFGPGTRLTVL.

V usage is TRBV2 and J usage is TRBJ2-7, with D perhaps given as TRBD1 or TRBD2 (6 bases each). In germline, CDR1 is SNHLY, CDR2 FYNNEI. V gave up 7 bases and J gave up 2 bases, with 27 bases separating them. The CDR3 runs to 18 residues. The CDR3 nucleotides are TGTGCCAGCACCGAGGGGGGACCGAGTACCGACTCCCCCTACGAGCAGTACTTC. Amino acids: CASTEGGPSTDSPYEQYF.

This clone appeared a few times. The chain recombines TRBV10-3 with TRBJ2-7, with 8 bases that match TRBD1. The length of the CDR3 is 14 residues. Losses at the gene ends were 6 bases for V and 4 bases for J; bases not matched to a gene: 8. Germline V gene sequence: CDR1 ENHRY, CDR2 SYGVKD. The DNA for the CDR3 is TGTGCCATCAGGTCCCAGGGGGCGAATTACGAGCAGTACTTC. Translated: CAIRSQGANYEQYF.

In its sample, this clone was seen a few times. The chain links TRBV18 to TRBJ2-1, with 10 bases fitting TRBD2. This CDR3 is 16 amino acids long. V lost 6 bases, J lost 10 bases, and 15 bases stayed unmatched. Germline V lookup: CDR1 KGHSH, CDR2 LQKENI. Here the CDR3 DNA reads TGTGCCAGCTCGGAATATCTAGCGGGAGCCTCGATGGAGCAGTTCTTC. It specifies CASSEYLAGASMEQFF.

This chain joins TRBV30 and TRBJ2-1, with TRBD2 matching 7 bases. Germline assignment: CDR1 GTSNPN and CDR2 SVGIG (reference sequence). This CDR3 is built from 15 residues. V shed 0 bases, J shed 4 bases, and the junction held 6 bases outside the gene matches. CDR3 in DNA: TGTGCCTGGAGTGTAGGAGCGGGAAGGTACAATGAGCAGTTCTTC. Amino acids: CAWSVGAGRYNEQFF. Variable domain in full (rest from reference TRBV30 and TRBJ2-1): SQTIHQWPATLVQPVGSPLSLECTVEGTSNPNLYWYRQAAGRGLQLLFYSVGIGQISSEVPQNLSASRPQDRQFILSSKKLLLSDSGFYLCAWSVGAGRYNEQFFGPGTRLTVL.

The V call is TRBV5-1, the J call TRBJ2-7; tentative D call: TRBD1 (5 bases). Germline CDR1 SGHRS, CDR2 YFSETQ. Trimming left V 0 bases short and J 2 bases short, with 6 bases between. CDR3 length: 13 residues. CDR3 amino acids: CASSLADTYEQYF. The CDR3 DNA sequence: TGCGCCAGCAGCTTGGCGGACACCTACGAGCAGTACTTC.

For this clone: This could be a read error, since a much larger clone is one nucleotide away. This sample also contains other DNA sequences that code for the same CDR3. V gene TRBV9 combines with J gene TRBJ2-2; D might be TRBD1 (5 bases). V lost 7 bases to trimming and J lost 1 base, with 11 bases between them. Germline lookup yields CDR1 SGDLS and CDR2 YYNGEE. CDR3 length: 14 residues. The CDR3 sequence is CASGPRENTGELFF. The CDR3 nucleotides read TGTGCCAGCGGGCCCAGGGAGAACACCGGGGAGCTGTTTTTT.

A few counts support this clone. The CDR3 DNA follows: TGTGCCATCAACGTCGGGGCCAGGAATGAGCAGTTCTTC. Encoded protein: CAINVGARNEQFF. This chain uses TRBV10-3 with TRBJ2-1; D could derive from TRBD1 or TRBD2 (5 bases each). Looked up from germline, CDR1 is ENHRY and CDR2 is SYGVKD. There are 13 residues in the CDR3. V dropped 7 bases and J dropped 7 bases, with 14 bases sitting between them.

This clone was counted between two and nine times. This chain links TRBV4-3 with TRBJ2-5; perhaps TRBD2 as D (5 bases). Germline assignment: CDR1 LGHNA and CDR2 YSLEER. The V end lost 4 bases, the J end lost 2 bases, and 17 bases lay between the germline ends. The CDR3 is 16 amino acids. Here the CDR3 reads CASSRWYGSEQETQYF. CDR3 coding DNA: TGCGCCAGCAGCCGGTGGTATGGTAGCGAGCAAGAGACCCAGTACTTC.

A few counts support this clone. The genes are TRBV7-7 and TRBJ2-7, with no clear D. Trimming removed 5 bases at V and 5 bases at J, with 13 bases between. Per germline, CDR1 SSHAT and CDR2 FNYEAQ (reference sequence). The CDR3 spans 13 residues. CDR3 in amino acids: CASSPNLGNEQYF. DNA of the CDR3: TGTGCCAGCAGCCCTAATCTAGGGAACGAGCAGTACTTC. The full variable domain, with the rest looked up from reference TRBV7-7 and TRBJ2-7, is GAGVSQSPRYKVTKRGQDVTLRCDPISSHATLYWYQQALGQGPEFLTYFNYEAQPDKSGLPSDRFSAERPEGSISTLTIQRTEQRDSAMYRCASSPNLGNEQYFGPGTRLTVT.

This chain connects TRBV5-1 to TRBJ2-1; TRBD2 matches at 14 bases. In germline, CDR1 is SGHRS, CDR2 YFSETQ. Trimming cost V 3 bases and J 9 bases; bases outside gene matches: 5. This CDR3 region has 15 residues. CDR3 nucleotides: TGCGCCAGCAGCTCTGGGACTAGCGGGAGTGGTGAGCAGTTCTTC. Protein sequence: CASSSGTSGSGEQFF.

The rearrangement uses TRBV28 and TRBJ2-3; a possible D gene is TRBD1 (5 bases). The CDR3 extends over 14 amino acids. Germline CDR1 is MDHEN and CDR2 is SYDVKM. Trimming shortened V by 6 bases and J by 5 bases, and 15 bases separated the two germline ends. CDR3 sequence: CASRYEGAKDTQYF. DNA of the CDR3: TGTGCCAGCAGGTACGAAGGGGCTAAAGATACGCAGTATTTT.

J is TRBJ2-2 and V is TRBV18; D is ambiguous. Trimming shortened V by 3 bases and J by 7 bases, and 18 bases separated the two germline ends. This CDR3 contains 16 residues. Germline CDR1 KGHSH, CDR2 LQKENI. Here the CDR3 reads CASSPRSLDPSGELFF. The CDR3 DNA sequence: TGTGCCAGCTCACCTAGGAGTCTCGACCCGAGCGGGGAGCTGTTTTTT. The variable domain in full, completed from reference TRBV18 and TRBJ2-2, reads NAGVMQNPRHLVRRRGQEARLRCSPMKGHSHVYWYRQLPEEGLKFMVYLQKENIIDESGMPKERFSAEFPKEGPSILRIQQVVRGDSAAYFCASSPRSLDPSGELFFGEGSRLTVL.

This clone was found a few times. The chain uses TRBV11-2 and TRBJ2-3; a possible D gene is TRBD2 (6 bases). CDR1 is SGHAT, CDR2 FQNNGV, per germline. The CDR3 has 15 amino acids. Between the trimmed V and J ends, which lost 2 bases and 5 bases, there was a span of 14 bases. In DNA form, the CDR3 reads TGTGCCAGCAGCTTACACGGGAGTGAGGGAGATACGCAGTATTTT. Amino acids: CASSLHGSEGDTQYF.

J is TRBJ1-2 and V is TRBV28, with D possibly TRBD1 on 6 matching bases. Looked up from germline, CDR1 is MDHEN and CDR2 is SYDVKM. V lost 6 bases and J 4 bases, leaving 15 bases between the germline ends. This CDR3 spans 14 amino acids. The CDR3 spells CASRAPGQLYGYTF. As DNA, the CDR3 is TGTGCCAGCAGGGCCCCTGGACAGCTCTATGGCTACACCTTC.

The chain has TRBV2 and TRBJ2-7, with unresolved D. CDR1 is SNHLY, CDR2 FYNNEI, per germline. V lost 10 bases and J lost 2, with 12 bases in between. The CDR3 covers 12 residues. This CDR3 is CATRPQTYEQYF. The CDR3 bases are TGTGCCACCCGACCCCAGACCTACGAGCAGTACTTC.

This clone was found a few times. CDR3 region: CASSVPSQADTQYF. DNA for the CDR3: TGTGCCAGCAGCGTCCCGAGCCAGGCAGATACGCAGTATTTT. The genes are TRBV9 and TRBJ2-3; D is unresolved. The CDR3 sequence is 14 residues long. Trimming cost V 2 bases and J 4 bases, with 11 bases left between them. CDR1 is SGDLS, CDR2 YYNGEE, per germline.

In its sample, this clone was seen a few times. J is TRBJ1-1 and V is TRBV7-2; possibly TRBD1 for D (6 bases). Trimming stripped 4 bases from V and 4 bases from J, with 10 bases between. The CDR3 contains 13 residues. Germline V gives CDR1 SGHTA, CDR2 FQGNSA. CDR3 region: CASSSRGSTEAFF. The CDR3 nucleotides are TGTGCCAGCAGCTCAAGGGGGAGCACTGAAGCTTTCTTT.

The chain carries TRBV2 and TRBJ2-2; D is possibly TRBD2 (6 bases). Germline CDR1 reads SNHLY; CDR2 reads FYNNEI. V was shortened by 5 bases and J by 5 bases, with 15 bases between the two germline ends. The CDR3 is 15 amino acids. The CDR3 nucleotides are TGTGCCAGCAGTTCAGGCCTTGGGAGGACCGGGGAGCTGTTTTTT. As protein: CASSSGLGRTGELFF. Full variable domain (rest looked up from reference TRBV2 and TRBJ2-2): EPEVTQTPSHQVTQMGQEVILRCVPISNHLYFYWYRQILGQKVEFLVSFYNNEISEKSEIFDDQFSVERPDGSNFTLKIRSTKLEDSAMYFCASSSGLGRTGELFFGEGSRLTVL.

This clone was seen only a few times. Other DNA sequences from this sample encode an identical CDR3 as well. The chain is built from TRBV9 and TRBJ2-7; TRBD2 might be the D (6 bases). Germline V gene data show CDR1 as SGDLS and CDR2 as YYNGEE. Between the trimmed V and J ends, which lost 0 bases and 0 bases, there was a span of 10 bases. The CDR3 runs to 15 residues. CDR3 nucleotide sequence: TGTGCCAGCAGCGTAGCTTACGGGAGCTCCTACGAGCAGTACTTC. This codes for CASSVAYGSSYEQYF. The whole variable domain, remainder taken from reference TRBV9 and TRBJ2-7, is DSGVTQTPKHLITATGQRVTLRCSPRSGDLSVYWYQQSLDQGLQFLIQYYNGEERAKGNILERFSAQQFPDLHSELNLSSLELGDSALYFCASSVAYGSSYEQYFGPGTRLTVT.

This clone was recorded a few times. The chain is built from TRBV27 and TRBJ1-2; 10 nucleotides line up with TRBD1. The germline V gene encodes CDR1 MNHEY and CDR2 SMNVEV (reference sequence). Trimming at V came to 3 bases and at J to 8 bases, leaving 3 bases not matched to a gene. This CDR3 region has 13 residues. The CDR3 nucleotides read TGTGCCAGCAGTTTCGGGACAGGGGCGGGCTACACCTTC. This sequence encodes CASSFGTGAGYTF.

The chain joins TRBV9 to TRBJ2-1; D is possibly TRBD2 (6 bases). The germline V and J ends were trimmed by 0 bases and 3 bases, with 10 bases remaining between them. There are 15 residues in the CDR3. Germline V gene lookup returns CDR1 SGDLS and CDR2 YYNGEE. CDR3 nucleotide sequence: TGTGCCAGCAGCGTAGCTGCGGGGTTCTACAATGAGCAGTTCTTC. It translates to CASSVAAGFYNEQFF.

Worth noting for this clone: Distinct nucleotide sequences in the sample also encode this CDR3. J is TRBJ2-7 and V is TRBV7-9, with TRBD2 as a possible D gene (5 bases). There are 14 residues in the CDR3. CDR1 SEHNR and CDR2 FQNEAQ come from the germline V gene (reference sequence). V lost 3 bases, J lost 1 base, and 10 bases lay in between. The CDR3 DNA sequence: TGTGCCAGCAGCTTCGGTGGGAGTTCCTACGAGCAGTACTTC. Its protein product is CASSFGGSSYEQYF.

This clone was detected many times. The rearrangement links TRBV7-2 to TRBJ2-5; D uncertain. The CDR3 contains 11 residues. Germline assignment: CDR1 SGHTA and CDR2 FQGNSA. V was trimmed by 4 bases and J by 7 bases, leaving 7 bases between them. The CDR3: CASSSFGTQYF. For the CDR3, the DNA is TGTGCCAGCAGCTCCTTCGGGACCCAGTACTTC. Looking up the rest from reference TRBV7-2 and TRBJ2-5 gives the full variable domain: GAGVSQSPSNKVTEKGKDVELRCDPISGHTALYWYRQSLGQGLEFLIYFQGNSAPDKSGLPSDRFSAERTGGSVSTLTIQRTQQEDSAVYLCASSSFGTQYFGPGTRLLVL.

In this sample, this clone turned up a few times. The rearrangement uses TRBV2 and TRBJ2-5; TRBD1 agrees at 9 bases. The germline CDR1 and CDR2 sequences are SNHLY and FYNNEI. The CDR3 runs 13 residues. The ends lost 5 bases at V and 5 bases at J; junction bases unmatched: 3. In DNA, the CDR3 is TGTGCCAGCAGTCAACAGGGGGCGGAGACCCAGTACTTC. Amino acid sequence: CASSQQGAETQYF.

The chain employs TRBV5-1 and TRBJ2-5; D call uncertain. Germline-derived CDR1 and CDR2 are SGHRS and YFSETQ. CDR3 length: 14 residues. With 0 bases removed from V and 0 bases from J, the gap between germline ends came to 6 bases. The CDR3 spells CASSLGRYQETQYF. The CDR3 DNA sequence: TGCGCCAGCAGCTTGGGCAGGTACCAAGAGACCCAGTACTTC.

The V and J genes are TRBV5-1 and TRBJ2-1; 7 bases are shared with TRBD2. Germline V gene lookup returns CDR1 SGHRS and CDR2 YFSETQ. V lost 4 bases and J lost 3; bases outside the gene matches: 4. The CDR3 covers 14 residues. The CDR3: CASSPGTIYNEQFF. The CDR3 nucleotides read TGCGCCAGCAGCCCCGGGACTATCTACAATGAGCAGTTCTTC.